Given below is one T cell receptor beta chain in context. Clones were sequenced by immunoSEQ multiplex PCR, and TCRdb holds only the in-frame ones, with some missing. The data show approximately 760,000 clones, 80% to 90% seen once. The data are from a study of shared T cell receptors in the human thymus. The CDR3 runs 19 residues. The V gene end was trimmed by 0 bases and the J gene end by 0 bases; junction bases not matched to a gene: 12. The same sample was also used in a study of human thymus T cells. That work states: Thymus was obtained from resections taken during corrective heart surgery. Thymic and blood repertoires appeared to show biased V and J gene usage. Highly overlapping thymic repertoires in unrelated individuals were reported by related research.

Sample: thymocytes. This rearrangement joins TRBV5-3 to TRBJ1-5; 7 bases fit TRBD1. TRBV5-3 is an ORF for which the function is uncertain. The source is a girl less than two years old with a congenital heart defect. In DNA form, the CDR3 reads TGTGCCAGAAGCTTGGGCCCTAAGACCTACAGGGGTAGCAATCAGCCCCAGCATTTT. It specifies CARSLGPKTYRGSNQPQHF.